This is a list of T cell receptor beta chains from one sample in a study of read filtering for tumor transcriptome and immune sequencing. TCRdb used MiXCR to reprocess the reads, holding one entry per CDR3 protein. In the table there are 20,000 to 30,000 distinct CDR3 sequences, around a fifth of which are singletons. The sequencing input was a population of CD138-negative cells sorted from bone marrow. All receptors derive from a donor aged 40 or over with multiple myeloma. Both conserved end residues are part of each CDR3. Each record gives: CDR3 protein, CDR3 DNA, D gene, J gene, clone size, V gene. D genes are given only for firm matches. Clone size is given for some rows only: seen once, a few or many times, or a class if the clone is expanded.

CSVGAVYNGQFF | TGCAGCGTCGGAGCCGTGTACAATGGGCAGTTCTTC | - | TRBJ2-1 | - | TRBV29-1
CASSLDPTRQGRGPEAFF | TGTGCCAGCAGCTTAGACCCAACCAGACAGGGAAGGGGCCCTGAAGCTTTCTTT | TRBD1 | TRBJ1-1 | many | TRBV11-2
CASSLTSGGEQYF | TGTGCCAGCAGTTTGACTAGCGGGGGCGAGCAGTACTTC | TRBD2 | TRBJ2-7 | - | TRBV12-3/TRBV12-4
CASSSQRGRQYF | TGTGCCAGCAGTTCACAGCGGGGCCGACAGTATTTT | TRBD2 | TRBJ2-3 | few | TRBV2
CASSLLAGATGELFF | TGTGCCAGCAGCTTACTAGCGGGAGCCACCGGGGAGCTGTTTTTT | TRBD2 | TRBJ2-2 | many | TRBV7-2
CASSLPGRTFSEDTQYF | TGCGCCAGCAGCCTCCCGGGACGGACTTTCTCTGAGGATACGCAGTATTTT | - | TRBJ2-3 | few | TRBV4-1
CASSRGQGPYGYTF | TGTGCCAGCAGCCGGGGACAGGGCCCCTATGGCTACACCTTC | TRBD1 | TRBJ1-2 | - | TRBV5-4
CASSLDEKLFF | TGTGCCAGCAGCTTAGATGAAAAACTGTTTTTT | - | TRBJ1-4 | few | TRBV13
CSAIPRGLRETQYF | TGCAGCGCGATACCCCGTGGGTTGAGGGAGACCCAGTACTTC | - | TRBJ2-5 | many | TRBV29-1
CASRPQTSGGYNEQFF | TGCGCCAGCAGGCCCCAGACTAGCGGGGGGTACAATGAGCAGTTCTTC | TRBD2 | TRBJ2-1 | many | TRBV10-2
CASNTPGHGRAEAFF | TGTGCCAGTAATACGCCGGGACATGGTCGAGCTGAAGCTTTCTTT | - | TRBJ1-1 | many | TRBV19
CASSPTGSGDTQYF | TGCGCCAGCAGCCCCACAGGGTCTGGAGATACGCAGTATTTT | - | TRBJ2-3 | many | TRBV5-1
CSATKGGVDTQYF | TGCAGTGCTACCAAGGGGGGGGTGGATACGCAGTATTTT | - | TRBJ2-3 | many | TRBV20-1
CASNLAASSYNEQFF | TGCGCCAGCAATTTGGCAGCGAGCTCCTACAATGAGCAGTTCTTC | - | TRBJ2-1 | many | TRBV5-1
CSVGEGNNEQFF | TGCAGCGTTGGGGAGGGGAACAATGAGCAGTTCTTC | TRBD2 | TRBJ2-1 | many | TRBV29-1
CASGGATGRYEQYF | TGCGCCAGCGGTGGGGCGACAGGACGGTACGAGCAGTACTTC | - | TRBJ2-7 | - | TRBV10-2
CASSFLTAEAFF | TGTGCCAGCAGTTTCCTAACAGCTGAAGCTTTCTTT | - | TRBJ1-1 | many | TRBV12-3/TRBV12-4
CASSLFERRNQPQHF | TGTGCCAGCAGTTTATTTGAACGACGCAATCAGCCCCAGCATTTT | - | TRBJ1-5 | many | TRBV28
CASRQYGLAGGSYNEQFF | TGCGCCAGCAGACAATATGGACTAGCGGGGGGGTCCTACAATGAGCAGTTCTTC | TRBD2 | TRBJ2-1 | many | TRBV5-1
CASSGDLLGYEETQYF | TGTGCCAGCAGTGGAGACCTTTTAGGGTACGAAGAGACCCAGTACTTC | - | TRBJ2-5 | - | TRBV2
CASHRGHGYTF | TGTGCCAGCCACAGGGGGCATGGCTACACCTTC | TRBD1 | TRBJ1-2 | - | TRBV2
CSARKSGGESGAKNIQYF | TGCAGTGCTAGAAAGTCAGGGGGCGAGTCGGGGGCCAAAAACATTCAGTACTTC | TRBD1 | TRBJ2-4 | - | TRBV20-1
CASSQEIGIHNSPLHF | TGCGCCAGCAGCCAAGAAATAGGAATCCATAATTCACCCCTCCACTTT | - | TRBJ1-6 | many | TRBV4-1
CASSLSPGAVSPLHF | TGTGCCAGCAGTTTATCCCCAGGGGCCGTTTCACCCCTCCACTTT | - | TRBJ1-6 | many | TRBV27
CASSEELAGGEKETQYF | TGTGCCAGCAGTGAAGAACTAGCGGGAGGCGAAAAAGAGACCCAGTACTTC | TRBD2 | TRBJ2-5 | large | TRBV6-1
CASSEDRGPTDTQYF | TGTGCCAGCAGCGAAGACAGGGGGCCCACAGATACGCAGTATTTT | TRBD1 | TRBJ2-3 | - | TRBV7-8
CSARVALGGANRQQETQYF | TGCAGTGCTAGAGTCGCGCTGGGGGGCGCAAATCGACAACAAGAGACCCAGTACTTC | - | TRBJ2-5 | many | TRBV20-1
CASSYSIRSAANEKLFF | TGTGCCAGCAGTTATTCGATAAGGTCAGCCGCTAATGAAAAACTGTTTTTT | - | TRBJ1-4 | many | TRBV6-9
CASRTQLNEQFF | TGTGCCAGCAGGACCCAACTCAATGAGCAGTTCTTC | - | TRBJ2-1 | many | TRBV6-5
CASSQVGTGPTDTQYF | TGCGCCAGCAGCCAAGTCGGGACAGGGCCCACAGATACGCAGTATTTT | TRBD1 | TRBJ2-3 | - | TRBV4-1
CASRGTGEGNEQFF | TGTGCCAGCAGGGGGACAGGGGAAGGAAATGAGCAGTTCTTC | TRBD1 | TRBJ2-1 | - | TRBV2
CASQTITDPETQYF | TGTGCCAGCCAGACTATCACGGACCCGGAGACCCAGTACTTC | - | TRBJ2-5 | many | TRBV2
CASKGAGGLETQYF | TGCGCCAGCAAGGGAGCGGGGGGATTGGAGACCCAGTACTTC | TRBD2 | TRBJ2-5 | many | TRBV5-1
CASKGSVGQGNTGELFF | TGTGCCAGTAAAGGTTCGGTGGGGCAGGGAAACACCGGGGAGCTGTTTTTT | - | TRBJ2-2 | - | TRBV19
CASSFSSGLGGPIRNEQFF | TGTGCCAGCAGCTTCTCATCAGGACTTGGAGGGCCCATTCGCAATGAGCAGTTCTTC | - | TRBJ2-1 | many | TRBV11-2
CASSQDGQPQHF | TGCGCCAGCAGCCAGGACGGGCAGCCCCAGCATTTT | - | TRBJ1-5 | many | TRBV5-1
CATQKGTNYGYTF | TGTGCCACCCAGAAGGGAACTAACTATGGCTACACCTTC | - | TRBJ1-2 | - | TRBV6-5
CSARDTGSYGYTF | TGCAGTGCTAGAGATACGGGGAGCTATGGCTACACCTTC | - | TRBJ1-2 | many | TRBV20-1
CSAFPTRAILAKNIQYF | TGCAGTGCTTTTCCGACCCGGGCCATACTAGCCAAAAACATTCAGTACTTC | - | TRBJ2-4 | - | TRBV20-1
CSVEDVAGGPYNEQFF | TGCAGCGTTGAAGACGTAGCGGGGGGGCCCTACAATGAGCAGTTCTTC | TRBD2 | TRBJ2-1 | many | TRBV29-1
CSVGGLQGDEQLF | TGCAGTGTAGGCGGGCTCCAAGGCGATGAGCAGCTCTTC | - | TRBJ2-1 | - | TRBV20-1
CASSWAGAYGYTF | TGTGCCAGCAGTTGGGCCGGGGCCTATGGCTACACCTTC | - | TRBJ1-2 | many | TRBV12-3/TRBV12-4
CASSSGRTGGETQYF | TGTGCCAGCAGCTCGGGGAGGACAGGGGGGGAGACCCAGTACTTC | TRBD1 | TRBJ2-5 | few | TRBV7-2
CASRDQGTGELFF | TGTGCCAGCAGGGACCAGGGGACCGGGGAGCTGTTTTTT | - | TRBJ2-2 | many | TRBV2
CAISGAEVTETQYF | TGTGCCATCAGTGGGGCAGAGGTTACGGAGACCCAGTACTTC | - | TRBJ2-5 | many | TRBV10-3
CASSAGPPFAEQYF | TGTGCCAGCAGTGCCGGACCCCCCTTTGCGGAGCAGTACTTC | - | TRBJ2-7 | few | TRBV6-5
CASSYPGGLNTETFF | TGTGCCAGCAGTTACCCAGGGGGCTTGAACACTGAAACTTTCTTT | TRBD1 | TRBJ1-1 | - | TRBV6-6
CSGGQGDYGYTF | TGCAGCGGGGGACAGGGAGACTATGGCTACACCTTC | TRBD1 | TRBJ1-2 | - | TRBV29-1
CSARVPGGGYTF | TGCAGTGCACGAGTCCCTGGCGGTGGCTACACCTTC | - | TRBJ1-2 | few | TRBV20-1
CAWSAGGPETQYF | TGTGCCTGGAGCGCGGGGGGGCCGGAGACCCAGTACTTC | TRBD2 | TRBJ2-5 | many | TRBV30